This T cell receptor (beta chain) originates from a study of T-cell reconstitution after alpha-beta-depleted transplantation in children. It was with unique molecular identifiers that the TCRbeta library was prepared. From the PCR reads, TCRdb called clonotypes with MiXCR, one entry per CDR3 protein. The table includes hundreds of thousands of distinct CDR3 sequences, 16% detected once. Sequences were derived from PBMCs, mostly from graft donor cells, sampled 360 days after TCRalphabeta/CD19-depleted stem cell transplant. This TCR was sampled from a male patient between 2 and 10 years old who had a stem cell transplant for acute lymphoblastic leukemia, so the T cells may come from the graft donor.

The CDR3: CASSHRQGPLNEQFF. In nucleotides, the CDR3 is TGTGCCAGCAGTCACCGACAGGGCCCCCTCAATGAGCAGTTCTTC. The chain uses TRBV7-6 and TRBJ2-1; 7 positions match TRBD1. V was clipped by 6 bases and J by 6 bases; unmatched bases: 11. The CDR3 has 15 residues. Germline V gene sequence: CDR1 SGHVS, CDR2 FNYEAQ.